This TCR beta chain was captured by sequencing in a study of Ad26.COV2.S vaccination and SARS-CoV-2 variants. At the level of the study: Ad26.COV2.S was injected intramuscularly once or twice, 56 days apart.

Notes on this clone: Antigen: not known.

The repertoire was sequenced with immunoSEQ multiplex PCR; TCRdb's copy has only in-frame clones and lacks some. The sample lists 300,000 to 350,000 clones, 85% occurring once. Whole-study results and caveats: It was found that vaccine and placebo recipients had similar non-spike TCR breadth. Vaccinees showed greater spike-specific TCR breadth than placebo recipients.

Treatment denoted: around 19 received Ad26.COV2.S at low or high dose, single or two shots; about five received placebo; per-sample allocation not given. Sampling was done on day 63 after the first vaccine or placebo injection. The vaccine delivered Wuhan-strain SARS-CoV-2 spike through an Ad26 vector. The CDR3 is 18 amino acids. CDR1 is LNHDA and CDR2 is SQIVND in the germline V gene (reference sequence). The V and J ends lost 5 bases and 2 bases respectively, with 25 bases between them. The source was peripheral blood, collected in a trial of Ad26.COV2.S vaccine versus placebo. This rearrangement joins TRBV19 to TRBJ2-7, with D perhaps given as TRBD1 or TRBD2 (5 bases each). This TCR was sampled from a person aged 18-60 years who received the Ad26.COV2.S COVID-19 vaccine or a placebo. The CDR3 coding sequence is TGTGCCAGTAGTCCTAATGTGTTGTACGGGACCGAAGCCTACGAGCAGTACTTC. Translation: CASSPNVLYGTEAYEQYF.